Shown below are 20 T cell receptor beta chains from a single sample sequenced in a study of regulatory T cells in long-lasting Graves disease. The authors built TCR beta libraries using iRepertoire HTBI primers and Arm-PCR of CDR3 regions. One entry per CDR3 protein results from TCRdb running MiXCR on the multiplex PCR reads. The data show under 300,000 distinct CDR3 sequences, 20% seen once. Time point indicated: newly diagnosed GD, antithyroid drugs for less than 3 months. The TCR library used RNA extracted from PBMCs. Material: peripheral blood mononuclear cells (PBMCs), obtained at new diagnosis, from a patient treated with antithyroid drugs. The receptors come from a female donor with Graves disease.

This clonotype showed up many times. CDR3 in DNA: TGTGCCAGCAGCTCCTGGCGGGAGCTGTCCTACAATGAGCAGTTCTTC. It specifies CASSSWRELSYNEQFF. The chain has TRBV11-3 and TRBJ2-1; 7 positions agree with TRBD2. CDR1 and CDR2 (germline): SGHNT, YENEEA. The CDR3 contains 16 residues. J was trimmed by 1 base and V by 4 bases; bases with no gene match: 7.

Comments on this clonotype: This may be a read error: a much more frequent sequence differs by one nucleotide. V and J are TRBV12-3 or TRBV12-4 and TRBJ1-4; no clear D gene. The CDR3 loop spans 16 amino acids. Trimming removed 4 bases from V and 3 bases from J, with 15 bases in between. In nucleotides, the CDR3 is TGTGCCAGCAGTTCCACAAGGTTCGAGGCTAATGAAAAACTGTTTTTT. It translates to CASSSTRFEANEKLFF.

This clonotype was seen many times. This chain joins TRBV11-2 and TRBJ1-3; 8 bases are shared with TRBD1. The CDR3 totals 16 residues. Unmatched junction bases numbered 4, after V lost 3 bases and J lost 0 bases. Germline V CDR1 and CDR2: SGHAT, FQNNGV. In nucleotides, the CDR3 is TGTGCCAGCAGCTTGGGTCAGGGGGCCTCTGGAAACACCATATATTTT. It is translated as CASSLGQGASGNTIYF.

This clonotype has ten or more counts. The chain couples TRBV24-1 to TRBJ2-1, with 12 bases aligning to TRBD1. V shed 9 bases and J 4 bases; nucleotides not matched to a gene: 12. Per germline, CDR1 KGHDR and CDR2 SFDVKD. CDR3 size: 17 residues. The CDR3 loop is CATWDRGPWTRYNEQFF. The CDR3 DNA sequence: TGTGCCACCTGGGACAGGGGGCCTTGGACTAGATACAATGAGCAGTTCTTC.

This clonotype was counted at least ten times. The J gene is TRBJ1-2, the V gene TRBV10-3; D gene unclear. Germline V lookup: CDR1 ENHRY, CDR2 SYGVKD. The CDR3 sequence is 13 residues long. The V end lost 7 bases, the J end lost 1 base, and 10 bases lay between the germline ends. CDR3 protein: CAITKGINYGYTF. CDR3 coding DNA: TGTGCCATCACTAAAGGGATTAACTATGGCTACACCTTC.

This clonotype was observed at least ten times. The chain links TRBV5-4 to TRBJ2-1; D is tentatively TRBD1 or TRBD2 (6 bases each). V was cut by 2 bases and J by 9 bases, with 12 bases left in between. Germline lookup yields CDR1 SGHNT and CDR2 YYREEE (reference sequence). The CDR3 sequence is 13 residues long. This chain's CDR3 is CASSFGGLSEQFF. In nucleotides, the CDR3 is TGTGCCAGCAGCTTTGGGGGGCTTAGTGAGCAGTTCTTC.

This clonotype was counted many times. This chain joins TRBV11-2 and TRBJ2-2; 8 bases are a match to TRBD2. The CDR3 contains 16 residues. The junction had 8 bases not matched to a gene; V was cut back by 1 base and J by 7 bases. The germline V gene encodes CDR1 SGHAT and CDR2 FQNNGV. The CDR3 nucleotides read TGTGCCAGCAGCTTAGGAGAGAGCGGGGGAGGCGGGGAGCTGTTTTTT. Translating it yields CASSLGESGGGGELFF.

The V gene is TRBV20-1, the J gene TRBJ1-2, with TRBD1 identical over 9 bases. CDR3 length: 14 amino acids. V was clipped by 5 bases and J by 5 bases; unmatched bases: 9. Germline-derived CDR1 and CDR2 are DFQATT and SNEGSKA (reference sequence). CDR3 sequence reads: CSAAARDRVYGYTF. CDR3 bases: TGCAGTGCTGCTGCCCGGGACAGGGTTTATGGCTACACCTTC.

This clonotype occurred many times. The V and J genes are TRBV7-2 and TRBJ1-1; no clear D. Germline assignment: CDR1 SGHTA and CDR2 FQGNSA. V was cut by 4 bases and J by 3 bases, with 3 bases left in between. This CDR3 has 11 residues. CDR3 DNA sequence: TGTGCCAGCAGCTCTTACACTGAAGCTTTCTTT. Its translation: CASSSYTEAFF.

This clonotype appeared a few times. A far larger clone is one base from this, pointing to a likely read error. V usage is TRBV5-5 and J usage is TRBJ2-1; 7 bases fit TRBD2. CDR1 and CDR2 from the germline V gene are SGHKS and YYEKEE (reference sequence). J lost 2 bases, V lost 3 bases, and 11 bases had no gene match. This CDR3 contains 17 residues. The CDR3: CASSSTRGSFPYNEQFF. The CDR3 DNA reads TGTGCCAGCAGCTCCACACGCGGGAGCTTCCCCTACAATGAGCAGTTCTTC.

This sequence joins TRBV20-1 and TRBJ2-6; D call uncertain. Germline CDR1 is DFQATT and CDR2 is SNEGSKA (reference sequence). CDR3 length: 14 amino acids. The ends were cut back, 3 bases at V and 0 bases at J, with 6 bases in the middle. The DNA of the CDR3 is TGCAGTGCTAGGGAGTTCTCTGGGGCCAACGTCCTGACTTTC. Amino acid sequence: CSAREFSGANVLTF.

A word on this clonotype: A far larger clone is a single base away, which makes a read error likely. V gene TRBV7-9 combines with J gene TRBJ1-2; unclear D gene. Trimming left V 1 base short and J 2 bases short, with 11 bases between. CDR1 and CDR2 (germline): SEHNR, FQNEAQ (reference sequence). This CDR3 spans 15 amino acids. CDR3 sequence: CASSLGRASNYGYTF. CDR3 DNA: TGTGCCAGCAGCTTAGGTCGGGCGTCCAACTATGGCTACACCTTC.

A note on this clonotype: A much larger clone lies a single base off, so this may be a read error. The chain couples TRBV24-1 to TRBJ2-1, with D perhaps given as TRBD1 or TRBD2 (5 bases each). Germline loops: CDR1 KGHDR, CDR2 SFDVKD. V was shortened by 3 bases and J by 7 bases, with 15 bases between the two germline ends. This CDR3 is built from 15 residues. CDR3 nucleotides: TGTGCCACCAGTGATACGTCGGGACGCCTAAATGAGCAGTTCTTC. This translates into CATSDTSGRLNEQFF.

Worth noting for this clonotype: One base away lies a much larger clone, so this may be a sequencing read error. The chain has TRBV20-1 and TRBJ2-5, with D unclear. Trimming left V 2 bases short and J 3 bases short, with 10 bases between. CDR1 is DFQATT, CDR2 SNEGSKA, per germline (reference sequence). The CDR3 consists of 13 residues. For the CDR3, the DNA is TGCAGTGCTAGATTCGAGACGGAAGAGACCCAGTACTTC. Translated: CSARFETEETQYF.

This clonotype showed up many times. CDR3 in DNA: TGTGCCAGCAGAATAGCCGTGGGGGGCGTCACTGAAGCTTTCTTT. Its protein product is CASRIAVGGVTEAFF. V usage is TRBV27 and J usage is TRBJ1-1; possibly TRBD1 for D (6 bases). The CDR3 is 15 residues long. Trimming took 6 bases from V and 4 from J, leaving 18 bases between them. CDR1 and CDR2 (germline): MNHEY, SMNVEV (reference sequence).

This clonotype was seen many times. The CDR3 DNA reads as TGTGCCAGCGGGGGACTAGCGGGACAAGAGACCCAGTACTTC. Its protein is CASGGLAGQETQYF. The chain links TRBV6-1 to TRBJ2-5; 13 nucleotides line up with TRBD2. V shed 8 bases, J shed 2 bases, and the junction held 2 bases outside the gene matches. The germline V gene has CDR1 MNHNS and CDR2 SASEGT. The CDR3 extends over 14 amino acids.

In this sample, this clonotype turned up many times. CDR3 residues: CASRGQGNTGELFF. DNA of the CDR3: TGTGCCAGCAGGGGACAGGGGAACACCGGGGAGCTGTTTTTT. The chain couples TRBV7-9 to TRBJ2-2, with 9 bases lining up with TRBD1. The germline V gene encodes CDR1 SEHNR and CDR2 FQNEAQ (reference sequence). The ends lost 6 bases at V and 1 base at J; junction bases unmatched: 0. The CDR3 length is 14 residues.

This clonotype was counted a few times. CDR3 region: CASSQDSRELVRQYF. CDR3 nucleotide sequence: TGCGCCAGCAGCCAAGACTCTCGGGAGTTGGTCAGGCAGTACTTC. The chain combines TRBV4-1 with TRBJ2-7, with a weak D call TRBD2 (6 bases). The CDR3 totals 15 residues. CDR1 is MGHRA and CDR2 is YSYEKL in the germline V gene. V was trimmed by 0 bases and J by 9 bases, leaving 18 bases between them.

This clonotype was picked up many times. This chain joins TRBV20-1 and TRBJ2-3, with TRBD2 identical over 8 bases. CDR3 length: 13 amino acids. Germline trimming cut 4 bases from V and 3 bases from J; bases unmatched to any gene: 3. Germline-derived CDR1 and CDR2 are DFQATT and SNEGSKA (reference sequence). The CDR3 DNA reads as TGCAGTGCTATTACGGGAGGGACAGATACGCAGTATTTT. The encoded protein is CSAITGGTDTQYF.

This clonotype was observed many times. V is TRBV20-1 and J is TRBJ2-3, with D perhaps matching TRBD2 (6 bases). There are 16 residues in the CDR3. CDR1 is DFQATT and CDR2 is SNEGSKA in the germline V gene (reference sequence). V was pared by 0 bases and J by 4 bases, with 17 bases between. The CDR3 protein is CSARDLEGLFSDTQYF. For the CDR3, the DNA is TGCAGTGCTAGAGATCTGGAGGGCCTATTTTCAGATACGCAGTATTTT.